A single sample gave rise to the 8 T cell receptor beta chains below, sequenced in a study of technical replicates of blood from a few donors. Sequenced by immunoSEQ multiplex PCR; TCRdb stores in-frame clones only, minus some. The sample yields some 66,000 clones, approximately 87% seen once. The material sequenced was PBMCs. The receptors come from a human donor in good health. Some clones in this sample may be carry-over from other donors' samples.

This clone showed up just a few times. The chain combines TRBV6-5 with TRBJ1-6; D uncertain. The CDR3 covers 15 residues. Germline lookup yields CDR1 MNHEY and CDR2 SVGAGI. The germline V and J ends were trimmed by 6 bases and 13 bases, with 22 bases remaining between them. The CDR3 DNA reads TGTGCCAGCAGCCTCACAGAGCCCGGGATTCAGCCCCTCCACTTT. The encoded protein is CASSLTEPGIQPLHF.

The chain is built from TRBV6-1 and TRBJ2-3, with 8 bases fitting TRBD1. V dropped 3 bases and J dropped 4; count of bases not matched to a gene: 3. Germline-derived CDR1 and CDR2 are MNHNS and SASEGT. This CDR3 has 14 amino acids. The CDR3 DNA sequence: TGTGCCAGCAGTGACAGGGGGCCTTCAGATACGCAGTATTTT. This encodes CASSDRGPSDTQYF.

The chain is built from TRBV9 and TRBJ1-2, with a weak D call TRBD1 (5 bases). V was trimmed by 3 bases and J by 5 bases, leaving 17 bases between them. The CDR3 contains 15 residues. Germline V gene data show CDR1 as SGDLS and CDR2 as YYNGEE. The CDR3 protein is CASSEGGGVGYGYTF. The CDR3 coding sequence is TGTGCCAGCAGCGAGGGTGGAGGGGTAGGTTATGGCTACACCTTC.

The chain links TRBV6-6 to TRBJ2-7; D is perhaps TRBD2 (5 bases). The CDR3 totals 13 residues. Between the trimmed V and J ends, which lost 6 bases and 2 bases, there was a span of 11 bases. Germline loops: CDR1 MNHNY, CDR2 SVGAGI (reference sequence). Here the CDR3 DNA reads TGTGCCAGCAGCCTGGACGGGACCTACGAGCAGTACTTC. Its protein is CASSLDGTYEQYF.

The chain employs TRBV5-8 and TRBJ2-5, with 11 bases lining up with TRBD2. CDR1 SGHTS and CDR2 YDEGEE come from the germline V gene. The CDR3 has 17 residues. V trimming: 0 bases; J trimming: 5 bases; junction bases outside the gene matches: 9. The CDR3 region has the DNA TGTGCCAGCAGCTTGGAAGGTAGCGGGAGGGCCAGGGAGACCCAGTACTTC. Its protein is CASSLEGSGRARETQYF.

The gene calls are TRBV27 and TRBJ1-1, with D possibly matching TRBD1 (6 bases). Germline lookup yields CDR1 MNHEY and CDR2 SMNVEV (reference sequence). The CDR3 totals 13 residues. V lost 3 bases and J 7 bases, leaving 12 bases between the germline ends. CDR3 residues: CASSFTYRDEAFF. Written as DNA, the CDR3 is TGTGCCAGCAGTTTCACGTACAGGGATGAAGCTTTCTTT.

The rearrangement links TRBV7-9 to TRBJ2-1, with D unclear. Germline CDR1 is SEHNR and CDR2 is FQNEAQ (reference sequence). The CDR3 spans 13 residues. V shed 0 bases and J shed 5 bases, with 5 bases lying between them. CDR3 nucleotide sequence: TGTGCCAGCAGCTTAGCGTTAGACAATGAGCAGTTCTTC. It yields the protein CASSLALDNEQFF.

The chain uses TRBV7-7 and TRBJ2-1, with 7 bases matching TRBD2. From germline, CDR1 is SSHAT and CDR2 FNYEAQ (reference sequence). CDR3 length: 16 amino acids. V was pared by 6 bases and J by 4 bases, with 12 bases of the junction left unmatched. Written as DNA, the CDR3 is TGTGCCAGCAGTCCCCGGGCGGGAGCGAAGTACAATGAGCAGTTCTTC. It encodes CASSPRAGAKYNEQFF.